These T cell receptor beta chains were read from a single sample in a study of T-cell memory formation after mild COVID-19. TCRdb reprocessed the 5' RACE reads via MiXCR and lists one record per CDR3 protein. The sample holds roughly 400,000 distinct CDR3 sequences, 24% seen once. Sequencing input: PBMCs or a T cell subset sorted from them (not recorded which). The receptors here all came from an adult woman who had mild COVID-19 (a few samples of this study predate the infection). Cell type and time point are not known. Both conserved end residues are part of each CDR3. The D gene is left open where the match is weak. The size of a clone is reported for some rows only, either as once, few or many, or as a class for expanded clones.

J gene	D gene	V gene	clone size	CDR3 protein	CDR3 DNA
TRBJ1-1	.	TRBV11-1	few	CASSPPVRGSNTEAFF	TGTGCCAGCAGCCCCCCGGTTCGGGGCTCAAACACTGAAGCTTTCTTT
TRBJ2-3	.	TRBV20-1	.	CSARDVSLGISDTQYF	TGCAGTGCTAGAGACGTCTCATTGGGGATCTCAGATACGCAGTATTTT
TRBJ1-1	.	TRBV9	few	CASSVAWGADTEAFF	TGTGCCAGCAGCGTAGCCTGGGGCGCGGACACTGAAGCTTTCTTT
TRBJ2-1	TRBD2	TRBV7-9	.	CASSSRGRGSEQFF	TGTGCCAGCAGCTCACGGGGGAGGGGCAGTGAGCAGTTCTTC
TRBJ1-1	.	TRBV5-1	.	CASSLVGQMNTEAFF	TGCGCCAGCAGCTTGGTGGGTCAGATGAACACTGAAGCTTTCTTT
TRBJ2-2	.	TRBV5-1	few	CASSAGTNTGELFF	TGCGCCAGCAGCGCAGGGACTAACACCGGGGAGCTGTTTTTT
TRBJ2-7	TRBD2	TRBV18	.	CASSPSGTRGGYEQYF	TGTGCCAGCTCACCCTCCGGGACTAGAGGGGGCTACGAGCAGTACTTC
TRBJ2-1	.	TRBV27	.	CASRAFAGSYNEQFF	TGTGCCAGCAGGGCCTTTGCGGGGTCATACAATGAGCAGTTCTTC
TRBJ2-7	.	TRBV4-1	.	CASSQRQASYEQYF	TGCGCCAGCAGCCAACGACAGGCCTCCTACGAGCAGTACTTC
TRBJ2-2	TRBD1	TRBV20-1	.	CSATQGAVGELFF	TGCAGTGCTACCCAGGGGGCGGTCGGGGAGCTGTTTTTT
TRBJ1-1	.	TRBV11-2	.	CASSLVIGGVYEAFF	TGTGCCAGCAGCTTAGTTATTGGTGGGGTGTATGAAGCTTTCTTT
TRBJ2-7	.	TRBV7-9	.	CASSNRALSYEQYF	TGTGCCAGCAGCAACCGGGCCCTCTCCTACGAGCAGTACTTC
TRBJ1-4	.	TRBV11-2	.	CASSFRVGEKLFF	TGTGCCAGCAGCTTCCGGGTAGGGGAAAAACTGTTTTTT
TRBJ2-2	.	TRBV6-5	.	CASSYSDRAGTGELFF	TGTGCCAGCAGTTACTCTGACAGGGCGGGGACCGGGGAGCTGTTTTTT
TRBJ2-3	TRBD1	TRBV5-5	many	CASSLAGTGGDTQYF	TGTGCCAGCAGCTTGGCCGGGACAGGGGGAGATACGCAGTATTTT
TRBJ2-3	TRBD2	TRBV12-3/TRBV12-4	.	CASSNLAGTDTQYF	TGTGCCAGCAGTAACCTAGCGGGAACAGATACGCAGTATTTT
TRBJ2-5	.	TRBV24-1	.	CATSGKGTSNQETQYF	TGTGCCACCAGTGGAAAGGGGACATCTAACCAAGAGACCCAGTACTTC
TRBJ2-1	.	TRBV29-1	many	CSVEPWEINEQFF	TGCAGCGTTGAACCCTGGGAGATAAATGAGCAGTTCTTC
TRBJ2-5	TRBD2	TRBV9	.	CASSVDLGGETQYF	TGTGCCAGCAGCGTAGACTTGGGGGGGGAGACCCAGTACTTC
TRBJ1-1	TRBD1	TRBV7-3	few	CASSPSTGGFTEAFF	TGTGCCAGCAGCCCCTCGACAGGGGGTTTCACTGAAGCTTTCTTT
TRBJ2-5	.	TRBV27	.	CASSSTERTQYF	TGTGCCAGCAGTTCGACGGAGAGGACCCAGTACTTC
TRBJ1-2	.	TRBV5-1	many	CASSFTGAENYGYTF	TGCGCCAGCAGCTTTACGGGGGCAGAGAACTATGGCTACACCTTC
TRBJ2-5	.	TRBV6-6	.	CASSYSSLSGKETQYF	TGTGCCAGCAGTTACTCGAGTCTTTCAGGGAAAGAGACCCAGTACTTC
TRBJ2-1	TRBD2	TRBV12-3/TRBV12-4	few	CASRHSGGAGNEQFF	TGTGCCAGCAGGCACAGCGGGGGGGCGGGAAATGAGCAGTTCTTC